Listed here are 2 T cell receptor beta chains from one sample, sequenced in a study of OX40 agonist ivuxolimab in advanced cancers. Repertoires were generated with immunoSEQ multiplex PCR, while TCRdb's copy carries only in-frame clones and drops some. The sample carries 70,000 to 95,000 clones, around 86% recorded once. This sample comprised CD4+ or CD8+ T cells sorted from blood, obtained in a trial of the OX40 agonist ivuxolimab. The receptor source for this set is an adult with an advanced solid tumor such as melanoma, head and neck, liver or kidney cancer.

CDR3 in DNA: TGCGCCAGCAGGAGCCGGGTGGCAGATACGCAGTATTTT. This encodes CASRSRVADTQYF. This chain links TRBV5-1 with TRBJ2-3, with unresolved D. CDR3 size: 13 residues. The V gene lost 5 bases and the J gene lost 4 bases, with 11 bases spanning the gap. Germline CDR1 is SGHRS and CDR2 is YFSETQ.

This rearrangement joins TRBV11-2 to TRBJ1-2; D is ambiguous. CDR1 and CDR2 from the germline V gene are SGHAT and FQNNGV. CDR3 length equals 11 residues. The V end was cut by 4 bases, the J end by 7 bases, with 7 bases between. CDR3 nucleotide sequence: TGTGCCAGCAGCTCCAGCCTTGGCTACACCTTC. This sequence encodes CASSSSLGYTF.